This TCR beta chain was sequenced during a study of cytomegalovirus exposure and HLA in healthy donors. Study outcomes and limitations: TCR clusters originating in the first cohort tended to co-occur in the roughly 120 validation repertoires, according to a later analysis.

V lost 6 bases, J lost 4 bases, and 4 bases stayed unmatched. The CDR3 covers 13 residues. Germline V lookup: CDR1 KGHSH, CDR2 LQKENI. This clone showed up just a few times. Its target is not known. The method was immunoSEQ multiplex PCR; TCRdb's version includes in-frame clones alone and lacks a portion of them. The sample holds over 150,000 clones; roughly 84% are singletons and the top ten take around 15%. The TCR was taken from a woman in her 30s in good health and CMV-seropositive. Material: PBMCs. The chain couples TRBV18 to TRBJ1-2; TRBD1 agrees at 8 bases. The CDR3 DNA reads TGTGCCAGCTCCCCGGACAGGGCCTATGGCTACACCTTC. It specifies CASSPDRAYGYTF.